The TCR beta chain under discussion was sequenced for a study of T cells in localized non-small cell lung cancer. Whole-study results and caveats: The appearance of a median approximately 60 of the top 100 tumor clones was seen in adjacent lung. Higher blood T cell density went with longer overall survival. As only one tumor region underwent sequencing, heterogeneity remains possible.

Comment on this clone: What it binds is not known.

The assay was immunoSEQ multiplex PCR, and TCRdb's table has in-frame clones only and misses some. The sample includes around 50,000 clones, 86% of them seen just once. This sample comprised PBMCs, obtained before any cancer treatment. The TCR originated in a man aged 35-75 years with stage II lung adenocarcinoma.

Written as DNA, the CDR3 is TGTGCCAGCCATCCCTTTCCGACAGGTCCCTACGAGCAGTACTTC. Its protein product is CASHPFPTGPYEQYF. The chain combines TRBV5-6 with TRBJ2-7; D is perhaps TRBD1 (6 bases). V was pared by 7 bases and J by 2 bases, with 19 bases between. The CDR3 runs to 15 residues. CDR1 and CDR2 (germline): SGHDT, YYEEEE.